This T cell receptor (beta chain) was sequenced in a study of blood T cells in healthy people across ages. The study, taken as a whole, reports: Not knowing donor CMV status may have confounded expanded clonotype changes. Donors of long life had a larger count of naive CD4+ cells and greater diversity than aged donors.

Each donor gave 9.5 to 10 milliliters of peripheral blood. Alongside a J-beta primer mix, a sample-barcoded 5' primer served in a second PCR lasting roughly 6 to 11 cycles. Every cDNA was tagged by a template-switch adaptor with 12 random nucleotides. TCRdb reprocessed the 5' RACE reads with MiXCR, giving one entry per CDR3 protein. The sample contains fewer than 950,000 distinct CDR3 sequences, roughly 50% of which appear only once. Looked up from germline, CDR1 is WNHNN and CDR2 is SYGVQD (reference sequence). The CDR3 totals 14 residues. Trimming removed 6 bases from V and 7 bases from J, with 18 bases in between. About this clonotype itself: What it recognizes is unknown.

Sequenced: blood. This receptor was obtained from a man of 80 years or more in good health. The chain carries TRBV10-1 and TRBJ1-1; D is unclear. The DNA of the CDR3 is TGCGCCAGCAGGGCTGCGAGGGTCGAAGGTGAAGCTTTCTTT. Protein sequence: CASRAARVEGEAFF.